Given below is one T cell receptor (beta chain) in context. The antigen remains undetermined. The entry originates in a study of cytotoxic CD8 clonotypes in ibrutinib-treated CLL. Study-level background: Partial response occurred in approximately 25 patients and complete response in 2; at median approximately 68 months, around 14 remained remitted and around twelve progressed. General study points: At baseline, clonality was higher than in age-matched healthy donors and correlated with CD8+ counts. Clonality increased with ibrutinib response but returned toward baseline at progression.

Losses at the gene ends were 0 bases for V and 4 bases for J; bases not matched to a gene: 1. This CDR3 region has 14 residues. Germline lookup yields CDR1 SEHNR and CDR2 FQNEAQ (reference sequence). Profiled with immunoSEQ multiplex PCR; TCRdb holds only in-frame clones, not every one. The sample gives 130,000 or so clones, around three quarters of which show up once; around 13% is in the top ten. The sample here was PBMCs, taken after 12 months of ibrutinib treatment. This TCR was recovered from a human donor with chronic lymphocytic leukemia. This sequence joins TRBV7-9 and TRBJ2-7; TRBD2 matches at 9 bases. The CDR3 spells CASSLAGLAYEQYF. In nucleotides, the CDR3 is TGTGCCAGCAGCTTAGCGGGACTAGCATACGAGCAGTACTTC.